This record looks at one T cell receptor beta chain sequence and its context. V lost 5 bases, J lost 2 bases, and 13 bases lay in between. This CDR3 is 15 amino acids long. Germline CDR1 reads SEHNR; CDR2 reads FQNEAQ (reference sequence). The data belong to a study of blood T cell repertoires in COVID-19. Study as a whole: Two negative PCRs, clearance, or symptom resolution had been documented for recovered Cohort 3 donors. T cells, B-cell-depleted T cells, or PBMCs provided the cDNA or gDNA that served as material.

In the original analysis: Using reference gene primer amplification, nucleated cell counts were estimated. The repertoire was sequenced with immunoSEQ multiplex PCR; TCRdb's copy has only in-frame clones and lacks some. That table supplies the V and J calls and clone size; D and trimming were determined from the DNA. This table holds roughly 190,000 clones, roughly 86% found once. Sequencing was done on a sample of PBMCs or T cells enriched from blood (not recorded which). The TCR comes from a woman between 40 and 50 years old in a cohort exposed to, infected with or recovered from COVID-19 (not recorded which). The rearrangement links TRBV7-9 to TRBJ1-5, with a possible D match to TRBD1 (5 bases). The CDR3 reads CASSNSGYGNQPQHF. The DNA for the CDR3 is TGTGCCAGCAGCAATTCAGGGTATGGCAATCAGCCCCAGCATTTT.